A single sample gave rise to the 2 T cell receptor beta chains below, sequenced in a study of blood T cell repertoires in COVID-19. TCRdb's table, derived via immunoSEQ multiplex PCR, lists solely in-frame clones and lacks some. The data contain 100,000 to 150,000 clones, 75% to 90% of them seen just once; the ten biggest clones take up roughly 3%. Sequencing was done on a sample of peripheral blood. The receptors were sampled from a woman older than 75 with COVID-19, enrolled during active disease.

The genes are TRBV12-3 or TRBV12-4 and TRBJ2-1; the D gene is possibly TRBD2 (5 bases). Trimming cost V 7 bases and J 9 bases, with 13 bases left between them. The CDR3 has 12 residues. The CDR3 DNA follows: TGTGCCAGCACTGTGTTGAGGGCTGAGCAGTTCTTC. The encoded protein is CASTVLRAEQFF.

This chain uses TRBV20-1 with TRBJ1-4; tentative D call: TRBD1 (6 bases). V was cut by 3 bases and J by 1 base, with 15 bases left in between. The V gene's germline CDR1 is DFQATT and CDR2 SNEGSKA (reference sequence). CDR3 length: 16 residues. The CDR3 nucleotides are TGCAGTGCTAGTTACGGACAGACGATAACTAATGAAAAACTGTTTTTT. Translating it yields CSASYGQTITNEKLFF.